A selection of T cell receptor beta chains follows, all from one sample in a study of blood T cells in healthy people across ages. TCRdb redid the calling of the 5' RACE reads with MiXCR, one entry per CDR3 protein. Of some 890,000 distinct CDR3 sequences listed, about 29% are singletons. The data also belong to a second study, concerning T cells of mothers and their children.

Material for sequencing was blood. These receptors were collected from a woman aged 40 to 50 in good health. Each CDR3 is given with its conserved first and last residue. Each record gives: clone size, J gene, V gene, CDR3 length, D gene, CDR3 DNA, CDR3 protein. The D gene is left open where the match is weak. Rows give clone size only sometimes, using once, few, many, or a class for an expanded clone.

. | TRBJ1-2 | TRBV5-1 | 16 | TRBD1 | TGCGCCAACAGCACTAACCCAGGGGGCGTAGGCTGTGGCTACACCTTC | CANSTNPGGVGCGYTF
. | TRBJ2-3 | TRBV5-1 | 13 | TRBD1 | TGCGCCACCCGGACAGGGGCGACAGATACGCAGTATTTT | CATRTGATDTQYF
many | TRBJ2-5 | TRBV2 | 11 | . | TGTGCCAGCAAGTACCAAGAGACCCAGTACTTC | CASKYQETQYF
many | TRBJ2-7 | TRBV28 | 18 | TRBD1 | TGTGCCAGCAGCTTCGAGCTATTGACTTTGGACAGGTCGAACGAGCAGTACTTC | CASSFELLTLDRSNEQYF
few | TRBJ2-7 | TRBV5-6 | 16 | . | TGTGCCAGCAGCTTGAGGCGTTCTCGAGTCTACTACGAGCAGTACTTC | CASSLRRSRVYYEQYF
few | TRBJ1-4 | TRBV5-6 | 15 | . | TGTGCCGGCACCCTTGTGGGCACCCTTTCAGGAAAACTGTTTTTT | CAGTLVGTLSGKLFF
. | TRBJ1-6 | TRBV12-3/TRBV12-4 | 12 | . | TGTGCCAGCAGTTTAGGCAGCTCACCCCTCCACTTT | CASSLGSSPLHF
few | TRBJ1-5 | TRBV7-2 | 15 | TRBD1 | TGTGCCAGCAGCTTAGTCGCGGACAGGGGCCAGCCCCAGCATTTT | CASSLVADRGQPQHF
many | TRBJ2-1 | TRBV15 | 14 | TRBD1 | TGTGCCACCAGCAGAGATCGACAGGGGTATGAGCAGTTCTTC | CATSRDRQGYEQFF
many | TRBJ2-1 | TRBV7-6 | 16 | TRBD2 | TGTGCCAGCAGCATTCTCCGGGACTACCGGCGGTATGAGCAGTTCTTC | CASSILRDYRRYEQFF
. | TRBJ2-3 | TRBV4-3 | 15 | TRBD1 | TGCGCCAGCAGCCCCCGGGACAGGGTCGCTGATACGCAGTATTTT | CASSPRDRVADTQYF
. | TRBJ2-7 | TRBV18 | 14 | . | TGTGCCAGCTCACCGTGGGACACTCCCTACGAGCAGTACTTC | CASSPWDTPYEQYF
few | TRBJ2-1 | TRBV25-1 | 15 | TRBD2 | TGTGCCAGCGGGACTCGCGGGACTAGGGCCAATGAGCAGTTCTTC | CASGTRGTRANEQFF
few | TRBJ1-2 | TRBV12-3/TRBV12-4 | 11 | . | TGTGCCGGCAGTGCTGCGTATGGCTACACCTTC | CAGSAAYGYTF
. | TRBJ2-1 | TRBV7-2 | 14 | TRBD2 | TGTGCCAGCAGCTCAGGGACTAGCGTCCATGAGCAGTTCTTC | CASSSGTSVHEQFF
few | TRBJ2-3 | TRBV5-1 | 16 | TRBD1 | TGCGCCAGCAGCTTGCTGGGGGACAGGGGAACAGATACGCAGTATTTT | CASSLLGDRGTDTQYF
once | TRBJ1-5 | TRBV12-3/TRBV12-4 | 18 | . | TGTGCCAGCAGTTATTGGGACACCCTTCGCTATAGCAATCAGCCCCAGCATTTT | CASSYWDTLRYSNQPQHF
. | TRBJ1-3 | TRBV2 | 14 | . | TGTGCCAGCACTCCGGGCCTCTCTGGAAACACCATATATTTT | CASTPGLSGNTIYF
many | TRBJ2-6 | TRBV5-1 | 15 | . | TGCGCCAGCAGCTTGGCCTCCTATGGGGCCAACGTCCTGACTTTC | CASSLASYGANVLTF
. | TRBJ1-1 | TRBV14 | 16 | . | TGTGCCAGCAGCCATGCCCACAGGTGGAAGGGGGCTGAAGCTTTCTTT | CASSHAHRWKGAEAFF
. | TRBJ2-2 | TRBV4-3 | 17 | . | TGCGCCAGCAGCCAACTCGGGCGCTTGGGGAACACCGGGGAGCTGTTTTTT | CASSQLGRLGNTGELFF
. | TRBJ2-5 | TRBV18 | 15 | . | TGTGCCAGCTCACCAATCGGCGCAGGGCAAGAGACCCAGTACTTC | CASSPIGAGQETQYF
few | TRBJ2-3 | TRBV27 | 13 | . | TGTGCCAGCACCTTCGGGGGAATGGATACGCAGTATTTT | CASTFGGMDTQYF
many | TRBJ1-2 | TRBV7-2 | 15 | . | TGTGCCAGCAGCCCCTGGGGGACGGGGTTTCGAGGCTACACCTTC | CASSPWGTGFRGYTF
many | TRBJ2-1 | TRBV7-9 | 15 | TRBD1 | TGTGCCAGCAGCTCGGGACAGGCCATCAACAATGAGCAGTTCTTC | CASSSGQAINNEQFF
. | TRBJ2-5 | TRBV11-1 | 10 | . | TGTGCCAGCAGCTTATGGGGGGCGTACTTC | CASSLWGAYF
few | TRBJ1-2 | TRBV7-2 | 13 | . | TGTGCCAGCAGCCTACGGGGATACTATGGCTACACCTTC | CASSLRGYYGYTF
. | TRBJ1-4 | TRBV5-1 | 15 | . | TGCGCCAGCAGCTTTCGACAGGCGGGGAATGAAAAACTGTTTTTT | CASSFRQAGNEKLFF
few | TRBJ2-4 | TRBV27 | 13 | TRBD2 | TGTGCCAGCAGGCTAGCGGGGAAAAACATTCAGTACTTC | CASRLAGKNIQYF
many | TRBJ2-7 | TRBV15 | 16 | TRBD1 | TGTGCCACCAGCAGATCTCTGACAGGGTCGGGATTACAGCAGTACTTC | CATSRSLTGSGLQQYF
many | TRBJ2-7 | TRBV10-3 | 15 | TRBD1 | TGTGCCACCTCCGTCTCGGACAGGGGGCAGAGCGAGCAGTACTTC | CATSVSDRGQSEQYF
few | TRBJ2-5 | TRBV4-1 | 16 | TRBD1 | TGCGCCAGCAGCCAAGCCGGGACAGGGCCTCGGGAGACCCAGTACTTC | CASSQAGTGPRETQYF
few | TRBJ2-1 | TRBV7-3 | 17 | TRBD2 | TGTGCCAGCAGCTTAAGTAGCGGGGGCCCAGGGGACAATGAGCAGTTCTTC | CASSLSSGGPGDNEQFF
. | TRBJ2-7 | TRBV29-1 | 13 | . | TGCGGCGTGCGGACGGGCACCTACAATGAGCAGTACTTC | CGVRTGTYNEQYF
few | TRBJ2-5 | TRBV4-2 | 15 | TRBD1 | TGTGCCAGCAGCCGGAACACCGGGACAGAAGAGACCCAGTACTTC | CASSRNTGTEETQYF
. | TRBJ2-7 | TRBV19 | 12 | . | TGTGCGGCTAGCGAGGCCTACAATGAGCAGTACTTC | CAASEAYNEQYF
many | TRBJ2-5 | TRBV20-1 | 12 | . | TGCAGTGCTAGAGGGTCTACCGAGACCCAGTACTTC | CSARGSTETQYF
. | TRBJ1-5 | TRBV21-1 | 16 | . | TGTTTTCCCCAGCAGCAAGGGGTCAGTCACAATCAGCCCCAGCATTTT | CFPQQQGVSHNQPQHF
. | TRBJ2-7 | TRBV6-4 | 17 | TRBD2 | TGTGCCAGCAGCGGCGGGACTAGCGGGGGGGATTACCAGGAGCAGTACTTC | CASSGGTSGGDYQEQYF
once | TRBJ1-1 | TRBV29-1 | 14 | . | TGCAGCGTTGACCGGTACGGGGGCAACACTGAAGCTTTCTTT | CSVDRYGGNTEAFF
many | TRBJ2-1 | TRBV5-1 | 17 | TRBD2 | TGCGCCAGCAGCTATATAATCAGCGGGGGCAATGACAATGAGCAGTTCTTC | CASSYIISGGNDNEQFF
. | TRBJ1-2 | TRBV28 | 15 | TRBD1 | TGTGCCAGCAGACGACCGGGACAGGGTGGTTATGGCTACACCTTC | CASRRPGQGGYGYTF
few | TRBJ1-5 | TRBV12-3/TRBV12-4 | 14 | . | TGTGCCAGCAACCCGACGGATAGCAATCAGCCCCAGCATTTT | CASNPTDSNQPQHF
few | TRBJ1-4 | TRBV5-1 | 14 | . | TGCGCCAGCAGCTTGGGAGCGGCGGGTGAAAAACTGTTTTTT | CASSLGAAGEKLFF
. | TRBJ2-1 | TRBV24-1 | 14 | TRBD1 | TGTGCCACCAGTGGGGGGACAGTCTACAATGAGCAGTTCTTC | CATSGGTVYNEQFF
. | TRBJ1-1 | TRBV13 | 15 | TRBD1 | TGTGCCAGCAGCCAAAACAGGGGGGGGAACACTGAAGCTTTCTTT | CASSQNRGGNTEAFF
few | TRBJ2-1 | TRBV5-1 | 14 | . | TGCGCCAGCAGCCCGGGGAGGTATCAGGATGAGCAGTTCTTC | CASSPGRYQDEQFF
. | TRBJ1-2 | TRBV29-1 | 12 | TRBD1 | TGCAGCGTTGGGGACAGCCAATATGGCTACACCTTC | CSVGDSQYGYTF
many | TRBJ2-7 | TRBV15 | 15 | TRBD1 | TGTGCCACCAGCAGAGAGCCGGGACAGGGGTACGAGCAGTACTTC | CATSREPGQGYEQYF
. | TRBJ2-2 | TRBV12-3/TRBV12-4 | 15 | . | TGTGCCAGCAATCCCCAGGGGCCAATCGCCGGGGAGCTGTTTTTT | CASNPQGPIAGELFF
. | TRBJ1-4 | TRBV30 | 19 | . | TGTGCCTGGAGTGGTCTTTCAATCGGCCGCGGGGGAATAAATGAAAAACTGTTTTTT | CAWSGLSIGRGGINEKLFF
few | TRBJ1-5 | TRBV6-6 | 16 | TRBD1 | TGTGCCAGCAGTCCAACCCGGGACAGGGGAGGTCAGCCCCAGCATTTT | CASSPTRDRGGQPQHF
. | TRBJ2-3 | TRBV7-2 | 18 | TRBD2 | TGTGCCAGCAGCTCAGGATACTCTAGCGGGGCTGGCACAGATACGCAGTATTTT | CASSSGYSSGAGTDTQYF
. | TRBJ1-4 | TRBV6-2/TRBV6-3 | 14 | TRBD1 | TGTGCCAGCATCTCAGGACAGGGGAACGAAAAACTGTTTTTT | CASISGQGNEKLFF